One sample yielded the 21 T cell receptor beta chains listed below, sequenced in a study of T cells in Graves' hyperthyroidism and ophthalmopathy. TCR beta CDR3 sequences were amplified from RNA transcripts. During a first-round RT-PCR of the TCR CDR3, the HTBI primer set was used. TCRdb re-derived calls from the multiplex PCR reads in MiXCR, one entry per CDR3 protein. The table shows around 500,000 distinct CDR3 sequences, with around 15% occurring only once. Sequencing was done on a sample of blood. The origin of the receptors is a woman younger than 45 with Graves' ophthalmopathy.

This clonotype was seen at least ten times. The chain employs TRBV6-1 and TRBJ2-1; 9 bases are shared with TRBD2. The CDR3 is 16 residues long. CDR1 is MNHNS and CDR2 is SASEGT in the germline V gene. Trimming removed 4 bases from V and 8 bases from J; junction bases left unmatched: 12. CDR3 coding DNA: TGTGCCAGCAGTGCGGCCGGGACTAGCTTTCGTCATGAGCAGTTCTTC. Encoded protein: CASSAAGTSFRHEQFF.

The chain couples TRBV6-1 to TRBJ2-1; a weak D match, TRBD2 (5 bases). Germline lookup yields CDR1 MNHNS and CDR2 SASEGT. The ends were cut back, 5 bases at V and 6 bases at J, with 14 bases in the middle. The CDR3 consists of 14 residues. The CDR3 loop is CASSIPRAANEQFF. The CDR3 coding sequence is TGTGCCAGCAGTATTCCCCGAGCGGCCAATGAGCAGTTCTTC.

The gene calls are TRBV19 and TRBJ2-2, with D hard to call. Germline-derived CDR1 and CDR2 are LNHDA and SQIVND (reference sequence). The V gene lost 3 bases and the J gene lost 7 bases, with 9 bases spanning the gap. This CDR3 is built from 13 residues. The CDR3 loop is CASSIPPGGELFF. CDR3 in DNA: TGTGCCAGTAGTATCCCTCCGGGCGGGGAGCTGTTTTTT.

This clonotype was seen repeatedly, ten times or more. This chain connects TRBV20-1 to TRBJ2-7; no reliable D call. CDR1 and CDR2 from the germline V gene are DFQATT and SNEGSKA (reference sequence). The ends were cut back, 0 bases at V and 2 bases at J, with 5 bases in the middle. This CDR3 comprises 12 residues. In DNA, the CDR3 is TGCAGTGCTAGAGACCGGACCTACGAGCAGTACTTC. Translated: CSARDRTYEQYF.

This clonotype has just a few counts. The chain links TRBV7-2 to TRBJ1-6; no definite D call. The V end lost 2 bases, the J end lost 9 bases, and 8 bases lay between the germline ends. The CDR3 is 13 residues long. Germline V gene data show CDR1 as SGHTA and CDR2 as FQGNSA. CDR3 DNA: TGTGCCAGCAGCTTAAGCGAGGTTTCACCCCTCCACTTT. Translation: CASSLSEVSPLHF. The whole variable domain, remainder taken from reference TRBV7-2 and TRBJ1-6, is GAGVSQSPSNKVTEKGKDVELRCDPISGHTALYWYRQSLGQGLEFLIYFQGNSAPDKSGLPSDRFSAERTGGSVSTLTIQRTQQEDSAVYLCASSLSEVSPLHFGNGTRLTVT.

There are a few counts of this clonotype. The gene calls are TRBV6-2 or TRBV6-3 and TRBJ2-1; 11 bases agree with TRBD2. CDR1 is MNHEY, CDR2 SVGEGT, per germline. This CDR3 contains 14 residues. V gave up 8 bases and J gave up 8 bases; unmatched junction bases: 8. The CDR3 DNA is TGTGCCAGCGAGCTTACTAGCGGGGGCGATGAGCAGTTCTTC. It codes for CASELTSGGDEQFF.

This clonotype was detected ten times or more. The gene calls are TRBV20-1 and TRBJ2-5; 11 nucleotides agree with TRBD2. The CDR3 has 13 residues. The V gene end was trimmed by 5 bases and the J gene end by 4 bases; junction bases not matched to a gene: 3. In germline, CDR1 is DFQATT, CDR2 SNEGSKA (reference sequence). The DNA of the CDR3 is TGCAGTGCTCCCGGACTAGCGGGAGAGACCCAGTACTTC. Its translation is CSAPGLAGETQYF.

CDR3 DNA sequence: TGCAGTTCGTTCCGGGACGGTGCCTACGAGCAGTACTTC. Translation gives CSSFRDGAYEQYF. This rearrangement joins TRBV20-1 to TRBJ2-7; D is possibly TRBD1 or TRBD2 (5 bases each). Trimming removed 8 bases at V and 2 bases at J, with 16 bases between. This CDR3 region has 13 residues. Germline V CDR1 and CDR2: DFQATT, SNEGSKA (reference sequence).

This clonotype was counted at least ten times. This chain connects TRBV6-2 or TRBV6-3 to TRBJ2-1, with TRBD2 identical over 7 bases. CDR3 size: 16 residues. Losses at the gene ends were 2 bases for V and 5 bases for J; bases not matched to a gene: 9. Germline V gene sequence: CDR1 MNHEY, CDR2 SVGEGT. The CDR3 DNA reads as TGTGCCAGCAGTTACAGTAGGAGCGGGGATCACAATGAGCAGTTCTTC. Residues: CASSYSRSGDHNEQFF.

There are many counts of this clonotype. This chain links TRBV27 with TRBJ2-1, with 7 bases aligning to TRBD1. Germline trimming cut 7 bases from V and 2 bases from J; bases unmatched to any gene: 8. Germline CDR1 and CDR2: MNHEY and SMNVEV (reference sequence). The CDR3 contains 15 residues. The CDR3 is CASNPWQGAYNEQFF. In nucleotides, the CDR3 is TGTGCCAGCAATCCGTGGCAGGGGGCCTACAATGAGCAGTTCTTC.

In its sample, this clonotype was seen many times. The rearrangement joins TRBV6-1 to TRBJ2-3, with a possible D match to TRBD1 (6 bases). Trimming took 5 bases from V and 3 from J, leaving 12 bases between them. CDR1 is MNHNS and CDR2 is SASEGT in the germline V gene. The CDR3 consists of 14 residues. This CDR3 is CASSPDRITDTQYF. CDR3 nucleotides: TGTGCCAGCAGTCCCGACAGGATAACAGATACGCAGTATTTT.

In its sample, this clonotype was seen many times. The chain links TRBV12-3 or TRBV12-4 to TRBJ1-2; D is ambiguous. The V end lost 1 base, the J end lost 2 bases, and 8 bases lay between the germline ends. The CDR3 has 14 amino acids. The CDR3 DNA is TGTGCCAGCAGTTTAGAGGCCAGCAACTATGGCTACACCTTC. It is translated as CASSLEASNYGYTF.

This clonotype was seen repeatedly, ten times or more. The CDR3 protein is CASSPTGSFQETQYF. The CDR3 nucleotides are TGTGCCAGCTCCCCAACGGGGAGTTTCCAAGAGACCCAGTACTTC. This sequence joins TRBV28 and TRBJ2-5; D possibly corresponds to TRBD2 (5 bases). The CDR3 covers 15 residues. CDR1 is MDHEN, CDR2 SYDVKM, per germline. Trimming shortened V by 8 bases and J by 1 base, and 17 bases separated the two germline ends.

The rearrangement joins TRBV5-1 to TRBJ2-5; D gene uncertain. The CDR3 has 14 amino acids. V was trimmed by 3 bases and J by 2 bases, leaving 11 bases between them. Germline CDR1 SGHRS, CDR2 YFSETQ. The CDR3: CASSSELTQETQYF. DNA for the CDR3: TGCGCCAGCAGCTCCGAACTCACGCAAGAGACCCAGTACTTC.

This clonotype has at least ten counts. The chain couples TRBV20-1 to TRBJ2-7; 8 bases match TRBD1. J lost 4 bases, V lost 2 bases, and 10 bases had no gene match. The CDR3 extends over 15 amino acids. The germline V gene encodes CDR1 DFQATT and CDR2 SNEGSKA (reference sequence). CDR3 sequence reads: CSARPDRERIYEQYF. Here the CDR3 DNA reads TGCAGTGCTAGACCGGACAGGGAAAGAATTTACGAGCAGTACTTC.

This clonotype was recorded at least ten times. The chain carries TRBV28 and TRBJ1-2; 8 bases align to TRBD1. Germline trimming cut 5 bases from V and 8 bases from J; bases unmatched to any gene: 10. The CDR3 totals 14 residues. Germline-derived CDR1 and CDR2 are MDHEN and SYDVKM. CDR3 protein: CASSESGGARGYTF. For the CDR3, the DNA is TGTGCCAGCAGTGAGTCAGGGGGCGCGAGAGGCTACACCTTC.

In regard to this clonotype: This clone may be a read error of a much larger clone one base away. The chain uses TRBV15 and TRBJ2-4, with a tentative D call TRBD1 (6 bases). CDR1 LNHNV and CDR2 YYDKDF come from the germline V gene (reference sequence). The CDR3 has 12 residues. The CDR3 sequence: CAASPRGDIQYF. In DNA form, the CDR3 reads TGTGCCGCCAGCCCCAGGGGTGACATTCAGTACTTC.

The rearrangement joins TRBV5-1 to TRBJ2-5, with 9 bases lining up with TRBD2. This CDR3 is 13 amino acids long. CDR1 and CDR2 (germline): SGHRS, YFSETQ. Germline trimming cut 6 bases from V and 5 bases from J; bases unmatched to any gene: 5. CDR3 in DNA: TGCGCCAGCAAGATAGCGGGAGAGGAGACCCAGTACTTC. Translation gives CASKIAGEETQYF.

This clonotype has a count of ten or more. The chain has TRBV20-1 and TRBJ2-3; D is unresolved. The CDR3 is 13 amino acids. The V gene's germline CDR1 is DFQATT and CDR2 SNEGSKA (reference sequence). V shed 8 bases and J shed 4 bases, with 16 bases lying between them. The CDR3 region is CSPRQPSSDTQYF. As DNA, the CDR3 is TGCAGTCCGCGCCAGCCCTCGTCAGATACGCAGTATTTT.

This clonotype was seen many times. The chain has TRBV29-1 and TRBJ2-1, with 12 bases that match TRBD2. The V segment lost 1 base and the J segment 9 bases; nucleotides outside the gene matches: 10. There are 16 residues in the CDR3. Germline values: CDR1 SQVTM, CDR2 ANQGSEA. The CDR3 DNA reads TGCAGCGTTGAAGGTACGCGGACTAGCGGGAATGGTGAGCAGTTCTTC. This codes for CSVEGTRTSGNGEQFF.

This clonotype was seen many times. The V call is TRBV2, the J call TRBJ1-4; D ambiguous. V was cut by 4 bases and J by 0 bases, with 9 bases left in between. Germline V gives CDR1 SNHLY, CDR2 FYNNEI. The CDR3 has 15 residues. In DNA form, the CDR3 reads TGTGCCAGCAGTGTTTCAAGTACAACTAATGAAAAACTGTTTTTT. Translation gives CASSVSSTTNEKLFF.